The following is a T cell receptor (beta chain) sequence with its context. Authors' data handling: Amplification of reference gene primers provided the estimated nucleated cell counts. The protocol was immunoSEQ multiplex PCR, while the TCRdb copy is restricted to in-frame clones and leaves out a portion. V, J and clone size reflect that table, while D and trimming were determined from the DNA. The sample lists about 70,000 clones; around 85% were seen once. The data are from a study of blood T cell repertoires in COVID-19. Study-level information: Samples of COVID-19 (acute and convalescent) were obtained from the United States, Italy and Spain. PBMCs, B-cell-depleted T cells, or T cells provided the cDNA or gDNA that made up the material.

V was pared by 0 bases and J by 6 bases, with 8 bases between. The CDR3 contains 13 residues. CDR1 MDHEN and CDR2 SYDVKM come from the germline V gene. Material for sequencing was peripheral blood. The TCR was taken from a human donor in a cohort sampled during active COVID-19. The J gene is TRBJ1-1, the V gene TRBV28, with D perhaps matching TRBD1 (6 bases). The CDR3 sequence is CASSLWDSSEAFF. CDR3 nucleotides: TGTGCCAGCAGTTTATGGGACAGTTCTGAAGCTTTCTTT.